Listed below are T cell receptor beta chains from one sample, sequenced in a study of follicular helper T cells after annual influenza vaccination. Profiled with immunoSEQ multiplex PCR; TCRdb holds only in-frame clones, not every one. The top ten clones hold roughly 0.27% of a sample with 11,000 to 15,000 clones, almost 85% of them seen once. The specimen comprised CXCR5- memory CD4+ T cells sorted from blood, sampled on the day of influenza vaccination. These receptors all come from an adult who received the influenza vaccine. The conserved cysteine and the conserved F or W are not part of the CDR3 here. D genes are given only for firm matches. Not all rows give a size; the values are once, few, many and, for expanded clones, a class.

clone_size: .; v_call: TRBV28; cdr3_length: 9; d_call: .; j_call: TRBJ2-7; cdr3_aa: ASGSPYEQY
clone_size: .; v_call: TRBV2; cdr3_length: 13; d_call: .; j_call: TRBJ2-5; cdr3_aa: ASSERAGQVETQY
clone_size: .; v_call: TRBV30; cdr3_length: 11; d_call: .; j_call: TRBJ2-7; cdr3_aa: AWSNGGGYEQY
clone_size: .; v_call: TRBV6-6; cdr3_length: 11; d_call: .; j_call: TRBJ2-3; cdr3_aa: ASLHRDTDTQY
clone_size: .; v_call: TRBV10-2; cdr3_length: 16; d_call: TRBD2; j_call: TRBJ2-7; cdr3_aa: ASSDPWGRASGLFEQY
clone_size: .; v_call: TRBV18; cdr3_length: 11; d_call: .; j_call: TRBJ1-2; cdr3_aa: ASSPPFNYGYT
clone_size: .; v_call: TRBV6-5; cdr3_length: 13; d_call: TRBD1; j_call: TRBJ1-4; cdr3_aa: ASSYSRQGKEKLF
clone_size: .; v_call: TRBV18; cdr3_length: 12; d_call: TRBD1; j_call: TRBJ1-3; cdr3_aa: ASSPQGAGNTIY
clone_size: .; v_call: TRBV2; cdr3_length: 10; d_call: .; j_call: TRBJ2-1; cdr3_aa: ASSVASDEQF
clone_size: .; v_call: TRBV29-1; cdr3_length: 11; d_call: .; j_call: TRBJ1-3; cdr3_aa: SVNGRSGNTIY
clone_size: few; v_call: TRBV2; cdr3_length: 13; d_call: .; j_call: TRBJ1-6; cdr3_aa: ASSEGVGSNSPLH
clone_size: once; v_call: TRBV6-5; cdr3_length: 12; d_call: .; j_call: TRBJ1-1; cdr3_aa: ASRRGQQNTEAF
clone_size: .; v_call: TRBV7-2; cdr3_length: 10; d_call: .; j_call: TRBJ1-5; cdr3_aa: ASSQTGQPQH
clone_size: .; v_call: TRBV4-2; cdr3_length: 13; d_call: .; j_call: TRBJ2-4; cdr3_aa: ASSQDQGGGNIQY
clone_size: .; v_call: TRBV9; cdr3_length: 12; d_call: .; j_call: TRBJ2-3; cdr3_aa: ASTDSPSTDTQY
clone_size: .; v_call: TRBV30; cdr3_length: 12; d_call: .; j_call: TRBJ2-2; cdr3_aa: AWGLQGSFGELF